One sample yielded the 16 T cell receptor beta chains listed below, sequenced in a study of glioma-infiltrating T cells after dendritic cell vaccination. Here immunoSEQ multiplex PCR was the method, and the copy in TCRdb shows in-frame clones only, minus some. The table lists tens of thousands of clones, roughly 79% of them singletons, with 7% to 9% in the top ten. Sample: blood, taken before dendritic cell vaccination. The source is a human donor with glioblastoma.

This clone was detected only a few times. V is TRBV18 and J is TRBJ1-2; weak D call: TRBD1 (5 bases). Trimming shortened V by 3 bases and J by 4 bases, and 15 bases separated the two germline ends. Germline assignment: CDR1 KGHSH and CDR2 LQKENI. The CDR3 has 15 residues. DNA of the CDR3: TGTGCCAGCTCACCGCCAGGGCTGTCTTCCTATGGCTACACCTTC. This codes for CASSPPGLSSYGYTF.

This chain connects TRBV5-4 to TRBJ2-1; 10 nucleotides align to TRBD2. The germline V gene has CDR1 SGHNT and CDR2 YYREEE (reference sequence). Trimming took 4 bases from V and 10 from J; bases not matched to a gene: 2. The CDR3 has 12 residues. CDR3 nucleotide sequence: TGTGCCAGCAGCCCACTAGCGGGGGAGCAGTTCTTC. This translates into CASSPLAGEQFF.

The chain is built from TRBV19 and TRBJ1-3; possibly TRBD1 for D (5 bases). V was pared by 7 bases and J by 2 bases, with 12 bases between. Per germline, CDR1 LNHDA and CDR2 SQIVND (reference sequence). The CDR3 spans 14 residues. The CDR3 nucleotides are TGTGCCAGTATTGCAGGGTCTGCTGGAAACACCATATATTTT. Amino acids: CASIAGSAGNTIYF.

The chain is built from TRBV27 and TRBJ1-2; TRBD1 matches 7 bases. Germline lookup yields CDR1 MNHEY and CDR2 SMNVEV (reference sequence). The V segment lost 5 bases and the J segment 4 bases; nucleotides outside the gene matches: 10. The CDR3 totals 15 residues. The CDR3 spells CASSPRQGGPYGYTF. The CDR3, as DNA: TGTGCCAGCAGTCCCCGACAGGGCGGTCCCTATGGCTACACCTTC.

Here the CDR3 reads CASSDGQRQPQHF. The CDR3 DNA follows: TGTGCCAGCAGTGACGGACAGAGGCAGCCCCAGCATTTT. The chain recombines TRBV6-1 with TRBJ1-5; TRBD1 is a possible D gene (6 bases). The CDR3 has 13 residues. Trimming took 3 bases from V and 7 from J, leaving 10 bases between them. Germline loops: CDR1 MNHNS, CDR2 SASEGT.

The chain carries TRBV5-5 and TRBJ2-7, with D perhaps TRBD2 (5 bases). The CDR3 length is 15 residues. V lost 0 bases and J 2 bases, leaving 12 bases between the germline ends. Germline V gene sequence: CDR1 SGHKS, CDR2 YYEKEE (reference sequence). CDR3 sequence (DNA): TGTGCCAGCAGCTTGGCGTTCGGGGTGACCTACGAGCAGTACTTC. Translation gives CASSLAFGVTYEQYF.

This chain links TRBV7-2 with TRBJ1-1, with a tentative D call TRBD1 (5 bases). V was shortened by 5 bases and J by 4 bases, with 14 bases between the two germline ends. CDR1 and CDR2 (germline): SGHTA, FQGNSA. CDR3 length: 14 amino acids. This CDR3 is CASSLGGDGTEAFF. The CDR3 DNA sequence: TGTGCCAGCAGCCTCGGGGGGGACGGCACTGAAGCTTTCTTT.

This chain joins TRBV6-5 and TRBJ2-5; 10 positions agree with TRBD1. V gave up 2 bases and J gave up 5 bases; unmatched junction bases: 5. The germline V gene encodes CDR1 MNHEY and CDR2 SVGAGI. This CDR3 has 15 residues. The CDR3 here is CASSYRDRGGETQYF. The CDR3 DNA is TGTGCCAGCAGTTACAGGGACAGGGGAGGGGAGACCCAGTACTTC.

This clone was detected only a few times. The chain carries TRBV9 and TRBJ2-1; TRBD1 might be the D (5 bases). The V end was cut by 0 bases, the J end by 3 bases, with 10 bases between. The CDR3 loop spans 15 amino acids. Germline CDR1 and CDR2: SGDLS and YYNGEE. This CDR3 is CASSVEAGNYNEQFF. The CDR3 coding sequence is TGTGCCAGCAGCGTAGAGGCAGGGAACTACAATGAGCAGTTCTTC.

The chain is built from TRBV7-6 and TRBJ2-3, with 11 bases that match TRBD2. Germline V gene sequence: CDR1 SGHVS, CDR2 FNYEAQ. This CDR3 has 15 amino acids. J gave up 1 base and V 7 bases, and 4 bases lay outside the gene matches. CDR3 residues: CASMLAGGRTDTQYF. The CDR3 DNA is TGTGCCAGCATGCTAGCGGGGGGCCGCACAGATACGCAGTATTTT.

The CDR3 here is CASSVGSSGGVDTQYF. CDR3 coding DNA: TGTGCCAGCAGCGTAGGAAGTAGCGGGGGGGTAGATACGCAGTATTTT. V is TRBV9 and J is TRBJ2-3, with TRBD2 matching 11 bases. The V segment lost 0 bases and the J segment 5 bases; nucleotides outside the gene matches: 5. Per germline, CDR1 SGDLS and CDR2 YYNGEE. The CDR3 length is 16 residues.

This sequence joins TRBV7-3 and TRBJ2-1; 7 bases match TRBD1. Unmatched junction bases numbered 11, after V lost 5 bases and J lost 7 bases. CDR3 length equals 15 residues. The germline V gene has CDR1 SGHTA and CDR2 FQGTGA. The CDR3 loop is CASSGGEGAENEQFF. The CDR3 nucleotides are TGTGCCAGCAGCGGTGGTGAGGGGGCAGAAAATGAGCAGTTCTTC. Complete variable domain (other parts from reference TRBV7-3 and TRBJ2-1): GAGVSQTPSNKVTEKGKYVELRCDPISGHTALYWYRQSLGQGPEFLIYFQGTGAADDSGLPNDRFFAVRPEGSVSTLKIQRTERGDSAVYLCASSGGEGAENEQFFGPGTRLTVL.

This clone was seen more than once but under ten times. The genes are TRBV7-2 and TRBJ1-3; D unresolved. V shed 1 base and J shed 1 base, with 2 bases lying between them. Germline CDR1 is SGHTA and CDR2 is FQGNSA. The CDR3 totals 13 residues. The CDR3 sequence is CASSLVSGNTIYF. The CDR3 DNA reads as TGTGCCAGCAGCTTAGTATCTGGAAACACCATATATTTT. Supplemented by reference TRBV7-2 and TRBJ1-3, the full variable domain reads GAGVSQSPSNKVTEKGKDVELRCDPISGHTALYWYRQSLGQGLEFLIYFQGNSAPDKSGLPSDRFSAERTGGSVSTLTIQRTQQEDSAVYLCASSLVSGNTIYFGEGSWLTVV.

This chain connects TRBV7-9 to TRBJ1-6; TRBD1 agrees at 7 bases. With V trimmed by 5 bases and J by 6 bases, 7 bases remained unmatched. This CDR3 comprises 15 residues. CDR1 and CDR2 from the germline V gene are SEHNR and FQNEAQ (reference sequence). Written as DNA, the CDR3 is TGTGCCAGCAGCCCAGGGGGAGAGGGTAATTCACCCCTCCACTTT. Protein: CASSPGGEGNSPLHF.

V usage is TRBV7-8 and J usage is TRBJ1-1; D might be TRBD1 (6 bases). This CDR3 is 14 amino acids long. Trimming left V 9 bases short and J 3 bases short, with 17 bases between. Germline V lookup: CDR1 SGHVS, CDR2 FQNEAQ. Here the CDR3 DNA reads TGTGCCAGTACAATACAGGGTAGCGACACTGAAGCTTTCTTT. Translating gives CASTIQGSDTEAFF.

This clone has a single count. V usage is TRBV5-1 and J usage is TRBJ2-5; D is uncertain. The germline V gene has CDR1 SGHRS and CDR2 YFSETQ. This CDR3 has 15 residues. V shed 0 bases and J shed 2 bases, with 11 bases lying between them. This CDR3 is CASSLAQPLQETQYF. As DNA, the CDR3 is TGCGCCAGCAGCTTGGCACAGCCGTTACAAGAGACCCAGTACTTC. Based on the CDR3 plus reference TRBV5-1 and TRBJ2-5, the full variable domain is KAGVTQTPRYLIKTRGQQVTLSCSPISGHRSVSWYQQTPGQGLQFLFEYFSETQRNKGNFPGRFSGRQFSNSRSEMNVSTLELGDSALYLCASSLAQPLQETQYFGPGTRLLVL.